A single sample is the source of the 8 T cell receptor beta chains below, sequenced in a study of shared clonotypes between healthy human individuals. The method was immunoSEQ multiplex PCR; TCRdb's version includes in-frame clones alone and lacks a portion of them. In the table there are 640,000 or so clones, about three quarters of which are singletons. The sample was memory CD4+ T cells sorted from blood. The subset was: CD45RA-negative fraction. The receptors were sampled from a woman aged 25 to 39 in good health.

This chain joins TRBV28 and TRBJ1-3, with D perhaps TRBD1 (5 bases). This CDR3 has 14 residues. Trimming took off 6 bases at V and 8 bases at J, with 17 bases between the two ends. Germline CDR1 and CDR2: MDHEN and SYDVKM. The CDR3 nucleotides are TGTGCCAGCAGACCCCCGGCAGGGATACACACCATATATTTT. As protein: CASRPPAGIHTIYF. Drawing the rest from reference TRBV28 and TRBJ1-3, the complete variable domain is DVKVTQSSRYLVKRTGEKVFLECVQDMDHENMFWYRQDPGLGLRLIYFSYDVKMKEKGDIPEGYSVSREKKERFSLILESASTNQTSMYLCASRPPAGIHTIYFGEGSWLTVV.

V and J are TRBV6-1 and TRBJ2-7; D may be TRBD1 (6 bases). Germline-derived CDR1 and CDR2 are MNHNS and SASEGT. CDR3 size: 14 residues. The V end lost 7 bases, the J end lost 5 bases, and 18 bases lay between the germline ends. The chain's CDR3 is CASKDPPHRDEQYF. The CDR3 DNA reads as TGTGCCAGCAAGGACCCACCCCACAGGGACGAGCAGTACTTC.

V usage is TRBV6-1 and J usage is TRBJ1-5; the D is unclear. The germline V and J ends were trimmed by 5 bases and 7 bases, with 15 bases remaining between them. Germline CDR1 reads MNHNS; CDR2 reads SASEGT. This CDR3 contains 14 residues. The CDR3 DNA is TGTGCCAGCAGTCTCTCCCTGGGTGAGCAGCCCCAGCATTTT. Encoded protein: CASSLSLGEQPQHF.

CDR3 sequence reads: CASSPDRGAETQYF. The CDR3 nucleotides read TGTGCCAGCAGCCCCGACAGGGGCGCGGAGACCCAGTACTTC. The V and J genes are TRBV7-2 and TRBJ2-5; 8 bases map to TRBD1. Unmatched junction bases numbered 7, after V lost 5 bases and J lost 5 bases. Germline V gene sequence: CDR1 SGHTA, CDR2 FQGNSA. The CDR3 consists of 14 residues.

V is TRBV27 and J is TRBJ2-1; TRBD2 aligns across 11 bases. The CDR3 is 17 amino acids. The junction had 12 bases not matched to a gene; V was cut back by 4 bases and J by 7 bases. Germline V CDR1 and CDR2: MNHEY, SMNVEV (reference sequence). CDR3 DNA sequence: TGTGCCAGCAGTTACGAAGGACTAGCGGGCCGGTGGAATGAGCAGTTCTTC. Amino acid sequence: CASSYEGLAGRWNEQFF.

The chain employs TRBV28 and TRBJ2-5, with TRBD2 matching over 7 bases. CDR3 length: 15 residues. V shed 7 bases, J shed 5 bases, and the junction held 13 bases outside the gene matches. The germline V gene encodes CDR1 MDHEN and CDR2 SYDVKM. This CDR3 reads CASTSGGGPSETQYF. The DNA of the CDR3 is TGTGCCAGCACTTCGGGGGGAGGGCCCTCGGAGACCCAGTACTTC.

The chain joins TRBV27 to TRBJ1-4; TRBD1 agrees at 7 bases. The CDR3 has 13 residues. Germline trimming cut 6 bases from V and 8 bases from J; bases unmatched to any gene: 6. Germline lookup yields CDR1 MNHEY and CDR2 SMNVEV (reference sequence). The CDR3 coding sequence is TGTGCCAGCAGAGACAGGGCCGAGGAAAAACTGTTTTTT. This gives the protein CASRDRAEEKLFF. Full variable domain (outside the CDR3, taken from reference TRBV27 and TRBJ1-4): EAQVTQNPRYLITVTGKKLTVTCSQNMNHEYMSWYRQDPGLGLRQIYYSMNVEVTDKGDVPEGYKVSRKEKRNFPLILESPSPNQTSLYFCASRDRAEEKLFFGSGTQLSVL.

The chain couples TRBV6-1 to TRBJ1-3; D is possibly TRBD1 (5 bases). Germline-derived CDR1 and CDR2 are MNHNS and SASEGT. The V gene lost 6 bases and the J gene lost 4 bases, with 16 bases spanning the gap. This CDR3 has 15 amino acids. The CDR3 DNA is TGTGCCAGCAGGGGGACCTTAGGGTCCGGAAACACCATATATTTT. Residues: CASRGTLGSGNTIYF.